This T cell receptor (beta chain) was observed in a study of cytomegalovirus exposure and HLA in healthy donors. The PCR ran on 60 Vbeta and 13 Jbeta primers. TCRdb's copy holds only in-frame clones and misses some; the assay was immunoSEQ multiplex PCR. Of about 140,000 clones in the sample, roughly 73% are singletons; the top ten hold approximately 14%. Sequencing input: PBMCs. The origin of this receptor is a human donor in good health.

The CDR3 sequence: CASSLLDTDTQYF. The CDR3 bases are TGCGCCAGCAGTTTACTAGACACAGATACGCAGTATTTT. The rearrangement joins TRBV4-1 to TRBJ2-3; weak D call: TRBD2 (5 bases). In germline, CDR1 is MGHRA, CDR2 YSYEKL. There are 13 residues in the CDR3. The germline V and J ends were trimmed by 6 bases and 2 bases, with 9 bases remaining between them.